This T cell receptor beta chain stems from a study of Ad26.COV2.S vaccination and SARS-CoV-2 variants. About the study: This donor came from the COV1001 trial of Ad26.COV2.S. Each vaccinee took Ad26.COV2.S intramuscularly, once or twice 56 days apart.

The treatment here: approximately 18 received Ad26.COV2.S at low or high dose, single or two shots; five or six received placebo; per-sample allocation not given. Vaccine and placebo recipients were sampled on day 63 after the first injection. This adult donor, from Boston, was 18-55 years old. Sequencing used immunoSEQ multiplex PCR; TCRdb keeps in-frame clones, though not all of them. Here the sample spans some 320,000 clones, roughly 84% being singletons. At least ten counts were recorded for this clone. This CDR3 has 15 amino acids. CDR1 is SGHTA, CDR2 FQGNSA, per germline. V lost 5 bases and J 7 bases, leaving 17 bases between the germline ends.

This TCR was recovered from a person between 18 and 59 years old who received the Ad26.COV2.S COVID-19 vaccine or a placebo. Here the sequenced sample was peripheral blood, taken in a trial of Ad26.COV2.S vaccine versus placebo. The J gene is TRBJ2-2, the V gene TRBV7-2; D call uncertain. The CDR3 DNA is TGTGCCAGCAGCACCGCCCTCCGCGGAAGCGGGGAGCTGTTTTTT. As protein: CASSTALRGSGELFF.